The rows below give T cell receptor beta chains drawn from one sample of a study of radiotherapy plus CTLA-4 blockade in lung cancer. This table comes from immunoSEQ multiplex PCR, and its TCRdb copy is limited to in-frame clones, with some not included. The sample lists just under 60,000 clones, 75% to 85% occurring once. Sequencing was performed on peripheral blood, taken from a patient treated with radiotherapy plus ipilimumab. The receptors were gathered from a human donor with non-small cell lung cancer who had a partial response to radiotherapy plus ipilimumab. CDR3s include the opening cysteine and the closing phenylalanine or tryptophan. D genes are given only for firm matches. The size field is filled for only some rows; it gives once, few, many or a size class.

j_call: TRBJ1-2
clone_size: NA
cdr3_length: 19
d_call: NA
v_call: TRBV5-1
cdr3_nt: TGCGCCAGCAGCTTGGCCCTTAAGGCAGGGAAGCTTTTTAACTATGGCTACACCTTC
cdr3_aa: CASSLALKAGKLFNYGYTF

j_call: TRBJ1-6
clone_size: NA
cdr3_length: 13
d_call: TRBD1
v_call: TRBV4-2
cdr3_nt: TGTGCCAGCAGCTCAGGGGGCATATCACCCCTCCACTTT
cdr3_aa: CASSSGGISPLHF

j_call: TRBJ1-4
clone_size: NA
cdr3_length: 16
d_call: NA
v_call: TRBV6-1
cdr3_nt: TGTGCCAGCAGTGAGGCAGGGAAGACAACTAATGAAAAACTGTTTTTT
cdr3_aa: CASSEAGKTTNEKLFF

j_call: TRBJ2-7
clone_size: once
cdr3_length: 14
d_call: TRBD1
v_call: TRBV2
cdr3_nt: TGTGCCAGCAGTGGGGGGACAGCCTTCTACGAGCAGTACTTC
cdr3_aa: CASSGGTAFYEQYF

j_call: TRBJ1-5
clone_size: NA
cdr3_length: 14
d_call: TRBD1
v_call: TRBV27
cdr3_nt: TGTGCCAGCAGTTTTGGACAGGGAAATCAGCCCCAGCATTTT
cdr3_aa: CASSFGQGNQPQHF

j_call: TRBJ1-6
clone_size: NA
cdr3_length: 14
d_call: NA
v_call: TRBV27
cdr3_nt: TGTGCCAGCAGTTTAACCTCAGGGAATTCACCCCTCCACTTT
cdr3_aa: CASSLTSGNSPLHF

j_call: TRBJ2-2
clone_size: NA
cdr3_length: 17
d_call: TRBD2
v_call: TRBV5-4
cdr3_nt: TGTGCCAGCAGCCAGGCAAGCGGGGGGTACCGCACCGGGGAGCTGTTTTTT
cdr3_aa: CASSQASGGYRTGELFF

j_call: TRBJ1-1
clone_size: NA
cdr3_length: 14
d_call: TRBD1
v_call: TRBV7-9
cdr3_nt: TGTGCCAGCAGTACAGGGGCTGGGAACACTGAAGCTTTCTTT
cdr3_aa: CASSTGAGNTEAFF

j_call: TRBJ2-7
clone_size: NA
cdr3_length: 16
d_call: TRBD1
v_call: TRBV4-2
cdr3_nt: TGTGCCAGCAGCCAAGGCGTCGGGACAGGGGCCCACGAGCAGTACTTC
cdr3_aa: CASSQGVGTGAHEQYF

j_call: TRBJ2-7
clone_size: NA
cdr3_length: 14
d_call: NA
v_call: TRBV6-5
cdr3_nt: TGTGCCAGCAGTTACGGGGCCTCCACCTACGGGCAGTACTTC
cdr3_aa: CASSYGASTYGQYF

j_call: TRBJ2-3
clone_size: NA
cdr3_length: 14
d_call: TRBD1
v_call: TRBV5-1
cdr3_nt: TGCGCCAGCAGCTGGGACAGGAGCACAGATACGCAGTATTTT
cdr3_aa: CASSWDRSTDTQYF

j_call: TRBJ2-2
clone_size: once
cdr3_length: 16
d_call: NA
v_call: TRBV12-5
cdr3_nt: TGTGCTAGTGGTTTGGTGGGGAAGGGGGGGCCCGGGGAGCTGTTTTTT
cdr3_aa: CASGLVGKGGPGELFF

j_call: TRBJ2-3
clone_size: NA
cdr3_length: 12
d_call: NA
v_call: TRBV11-2
cdr3_nt: TGTGCCAGCAGCCCAGGGGTAGATACGCAGTATTTT
cdr3_aa: CASSPGVDTQYF

j_call: TRBJ2-2
clone_size: NA
cdr3_length: 13
d_call: NA
v_call: TRBV6-6
cdr3_nt: TGTGCCAGCAGTTCCGGACAGTCCGGGGAGCTGTTTTTT
cdr3_aa: CASSSGQSGELFF

j_call: TRBJ2-3
clone_size: once
cdr3_length: 16
d_call: NA
v_call: TRBV6-5
cdr3_nt: TGTGCCAGCAGTTCCGGTTGGGGGTCGGGAGCGGATACGCAGTATTTT
cdr3_aa: CASSSGWGSGADTQYF

j_call: TRBJ2-5
clone_size: NA
cdr3_length: 15
d_call: TRBD1
v_call: TRBV5-1
cdr3_nt: TGCGCCAGCAGCGCCGGGGACAGGGTGCAGGAGACCCAGTACTTC
cdr3_aa: CASSAGDRVQETQYF

j_call: TRBJ1-2
clone_size: NA
cdr3_length: 12
d_call: TRBD1
v_call: TRBV19
cdr3_nt: TGTGCCAGTAGTGGGGACAGGGGTGGCTACACCTTC
cdr3_aa: CASSGDRGGYTF

j_call: TRBJ2-3
clone_size: NA
cdr3_length: 14
d_call: TRBD1
v_call: TRBV19
cdr3_nt: TGTGCCAGTACCCCGACAGGGTCCACAGATACGCAGTATTTT
cdr3_aa: CASTPTGSTDTQYF

j_call: TRBJ1-5
clone_size: once
cdr3_length: 13
d_call: NA
v_call: TRBV2
cdr3_nt: TGTGCCAGCACAATAGGGGGCAATCAGCCCCAGCATTTT
cdr3_aa: CASTIGGNQPQHF

j_call: TRBJ1-5
clone_size: NA
cdr3_length: 15
d_call: TRBD1
v_call: TRBV5-4
cdr3_nt: TGTGCCAGCAGCCCGGAACCGGACAGGGGGCAGCCCCAGCATTTT
cdr3_aa: CASSPEPDRGQPQHF